Presented here are 32 T cell receptor beta chains from one specimen sequenced in a study of CD8+ T cells in alopecia areata (dated by TCRdb to the late 2010s). The method behind the library was the immunoSEQ multiplex PCR assay. RNA was extracted from all samples and reverse transcribed into cDNA, which served as template for TCR sequencing. TCRdb holds this immuneACCESS table with in-frame rearrangements only. Some clones are missing; in checked studies, unresolved V genes explain under half, and the rest has no known cause. For this sample there are roughly 140,000 clones; 65% to 90% appear just once. In total, the top ten clones hold 20% to 25% of the sample. The time point label here, explained by the study, means: around 4 weeks on oral tofacitinib. Sample treatment or condition, as interpreted from the label and publication: oral pan-JAK inhibitor, 5-10 mg twice daily. This sample comprised CD8+ T cells sorted from blood, obtained at week 4, from a patient treated with tofacitinib. Every receptor here comes from a human donor with alopecia areata.

This clone has just a few counts. The chain carries TRBV29-1 and TRBJ2-5; D remains ambiguous. This CDR3 contains 13 residues. V shed 1 base and J shed 5 bases, with 11 bases lying between them. Germline assignment: CDR1 SQVTM and CDR2 ANQGSEA. The CDR3 loop reads CSVEVGIEETQYF. In DNA, the CDR3 is TGCAGCGTTGAAGTGGGAATCGAGGAGACCCAGTACTTC.

J is TRBJ2-2 and V is TRBV4-1; D not resolved. Germline CDR1 reads MGHRA; CDR2 reads YSYEKL. The V end was cut by 0 bases, the J end by 4 bases, with 3 bases between. The CDR3 spans 13 residues. The CDR3 sequence is CASSQDPTGELFF. The CDR3 coding sequence is TGCGCCAGCAGCCAAGATCCCACCGGGGAGCTGTTTTTT.

The chain is built from TRBV6-5 and TRBJ1-2; no clear D. V lost 5 bases and J lost 3, with 16 bases in between. Germline values: CDR1 MNHEY, CDR2 SVGAGI. The length of the CDR3 is 15 residues. CDR3 nucleotides: TGTGCCAGCAGTCTGACCTCCGGGGTGGACTATGGCTACACCTTC. It specifies CASSLTSGVDYGYTF.

V usage is TRBV5-1 and J usage is TRBJ2-4; TRBD1 matches 11 bases. This CDR3 contains 14 residues. Trimming removed 3 bases from V and 7 bases from J; junction bases left unmatched: 3. Germline V gene sequence: CDR1 SGHRS, CDR2 YFSETQ. DNA for the CDR3: TGCGCCAGCAGCTCCCGGGACAGGGGGAACATTCAGTACTTC. It is translated as CASSSRDRGNIQYF.

The rearrangement uses TRBV4-3 and TRBJ2-1; 13 bases fit TRBD2. Germline CDR1 reads LGHNA; CDR2 reads YSLEER. Unmatched junction bases numbered 2, after V lost 1 base and J lost 2 bases. There are 17 residues in the CDR3. The CDR3 bases are TGCGCCAGCAGCCAAGGGACTAGCGGGGGCGCCTACAATGAGCAGTTCTTC. Residues: CASSQGTSGGAYNEQFF.

J is TRBJ2-1 and V is TRBV5-4, with D possibly TRBD2 on 6 matching bases. The germline V and J ends were trimmed by 2 bases and 5 bases, with 14 bases remaining between them. Germline V lookup: CDR1 SGHNT, CDR2 YYREEE (reference sequence). The CDR3 is 15 amino acids. This chain's CDR3 is CASSFVAGRHNEQFF. The CDR3 coding sequence is TGTGCCAGCAGCTTCGTGGCGGGGAGACACAATGAGCAGTTCTTC.

The chain uses TRBV25-1 and TRBJ1-6; TRBD1 matches 7 bases. J gave up 3 bases and V 6 bases, and 5 bases lay outside the gene matches. The CDR3 length is 15 residues. The germline gives CDR1 MGHDK, CDR2 SYGVNS. The CDR3 nucleotides are TGTGCCAGCAGAAAGACAGGGTACTATAATTCACCCCTCCACTTT. Residues: CASRKTGYYNSPLHF.

The chain links TRBV7-9 to TRBJ2-7; 11 bases are a match to TRBD1. The CDR3 extends over 14 amino acids. Germline V gene data show CDR1 as SEHNR and CDR2 as FQNEAQ (reference sequence). The V segment lost 4 bases and the J segment 7 bases; nucleotides outside the gene matches: 6. CDR3 nucleotide sequence: TGTGCCAGCAGCTCCGGGACAGGGGGGGCAGAGCAGTACTTC. It yields the protein CASSSGTGGAEQYF.

This clone has just one count. CDR3 DNA sequence: TGTGCCAGCAGAAGCGGGGGGGTTAGAACAGATACGCAGTATTTT. It codes for CASRSGGVRTDTQYF. The chain recombines TRBV6-5 with TRBJ2-3; 10 bases map to TRBD2. The CDR3 is 15 residues long. Germline trimming cut 6 bases from V and 3 bases from J; bases unmatched to any gene: 6. Germline V gene sequence: CDR1 MNHEY, CDR2 SVGAGI.

This rearrangement joins TRBV5-1 to TRBJ2-1; D is possibly TRBD1 (6 bases). CDR1 SGHRS and CDR2 YFSETQ come from the germline V gene. The CDR3 has 16 amino acids. Deletions cut 1 base from V and 0 bases from J, with 11 bases between. The CDR3 DNA sequence: TGCGCCAGCAGCTTGTATCAGGGGAGCTCCTACAATGAGCAGTTCTTC. It yields the protein CASSLYQGSSYNEQFF.

The V gene is TRBV23-1, the J gene TRBJ2-5; 9 nucleotides match TRBD1. TRBV23-1 belongs to the ORF category, with a function that is uncertain. V lost 7 bases to trimming and J lost 2 bases; unmatched junction nucleotides: 8. The CDR3 has 15 residues. The CDR3 sequence: CASNQRDRVQETQYF. CDR3 DNA sequence: TGCGCCAGCAACCAGCGGGACAGGGTTCAAGAGACCCAGTACTTC.

The CDR3 region has the DNA TGTGCCAGCAGCGTACAGGGACTAACACAAGAGACCCAGTACTTC. The encoded protein is CASSVQGLTQETQYF. The chain is built from TRBV9 and TRBJ2-5, with 7 nucleotides matching TRBD2. The germline V gene encodes CDR1 SGDLS and CDR2 YYNGEE. V lost 1 base to trimming and J lost 2 bases; unmatched junction nucleotides: 5. This CDR3 spans 15 amino acids.

The gene calls are TRBV10-2 and TRBJ1-1, with 8 bases aligning to TRBD1. The V gene's germline CDR1 is WSHSY and CDR2 SAAADI. J was trimmed by 4 bases and V by 7 bases; bases with no gene match: 11. The CDR3 consists of 15 residues. CDR3 bases: TGCGCCAGCATGGACAGGGAGGGGGCGAGCACTGAAGCTTTCTTT. This gives the protein CASMDREGASTEAFF.

This chain connects TRBV2 to TRBJ2-5; 10 nucleotides agree with TRBD2. V gave up 5 bases and J gave up 4 bases; unmatched junction bases: 7. CDR1 and CDR2 (germline): SNHLY, FYNNEI. The CDR3 sequence is 15 residues long. The CDR3 DNA reads TGTGCCAGCAGTCCTAGCGGGGGCCTTCGAGAGACCCAGTACTTC. Translating gives CASSPSGGLRETQYF.

This sequence joins TRBV5-1 and TRBJ2-5; D may be TRBD1 (5 bases). The germline gives CDR1 SGHRS, CDR2 YFSETQ. The V and J ends lost 2 bases and 0 bases respectively, with 8 bases between them. There are 14 residues in the CDR3. The CDR3 region is CASSLGVNQETQYF. DNA of the CDR3: TGCGCCAGCAGCTTAGGGGTTAACCAAGAGACCCAGTACTTC.

This rearrangement joins TRBV11-2 to TRBJ2-7; D gene ambiguous. The germline V gene encodes CDR1 SGHAT and CDR2 FQNNGV. Between the trimmed V and J ends, which lost 0 bases and 2 bases, there was a span of 14 bases. CDR3 length: 16 residues. CDR3 protein: CASSLEWGKGTYEQYF. In nucleotides, the CDR3 is TGTGCCAGCAGCTTAGAATGGGGTAAAGGGACCTACGAGCAGTACTTC.

This sequence joins TRBV23-1 and TRBJ2-4; 7 nucleotides align to TRBD1. TRBV23-1 is labeled an ORF, and its function is uncertain. CDR3 length equals 14 residues. J lost 0 bases, V lost 4 bases, and 0 bases had no gene match. CDR3 DNA: TGCGCCAGCAGTCGGACAGGAGCCAAAAACATTCAGTACTTC. Translated, it gives CASSRTGAKNIQYF.

The chain has TRBV7-9 and TRBJ1-1; a possible D gene is TRBD1 (5 bases). Looked up from germline, CDR1 is SEHNR and CDR2 is FQNEAQ (reference sequence). The CDR3 is made up of 15 amino acids. With 1 base removed from V and 2 bases from J, the gap between germline ends came to 11 bases. This CDR3 is CASSLVGQGNTEAFF. The CDR3 nucleotides read TGTGCCAGCAGCTTAGTTGGGCAGGGAAACACTGAAGCTTTCTTT.

This chain uses TRBV7-2 with TRBJ2-1; 10 positions match TRBD2. The germline gives CDR1 SGHTA, CDR2 FQGNSA. The CDR3 sequence is 15 residues long. The V and J ends lost 7 bases and 4 bases, in that order; junction bases with no gene match: 7. In DNA, the CDR3 is TGTGCCAGCACCCTACTAGCGGGGCCTTACAATGAGCAGTTCTTC. This codes for CASTLLAGPYNEQFF.

The table lists this clone with a few counts. This rearrangement joins TRBV7-2 to TRBJ2-7; possibly TRBD1 or TRBD2 for D (9 bases each). The CDR3 contains 16 residues. Trimming shortened V by 4 bases and J by 5 bases, and 21 bases separated the two germline ends. Germline V CDR1 and CDR2: SGHTA, FQGNSA. CDR3 residues: CASSWRGGTGIDEQYF. As DNA, the CDR3 is TGTGCCAGCAGCTGGCGGGGGGGGACAGGGATCGACGAGCAGTACTTC.

The chain employs TRBV9 and TRBJ2-7; D may correspond to TRBD1 or TRBD2 (5 bases each). The CDR3 is 13 amino acids. Germline CDR1 and CDR2: SGDLS and YYNGEE. V lost 3 bases and J 6 bases, leaving 13 bases between the germline ends. CDR3 nucleotide sequence: TGTGCCAGCAGCGGGGACCGAGGGGTCGAGCAGTACTTC. This encodes CASSGDRGVEQYF.

This clone was detected once. J is TRBJ2-1 and V is TRBV5-6, with 7 bases lining up with TRBD1. V gave up 3 bases and J gave up 2 bases; unmatched junction bases: 11. The CDR3 spans 17 residues. Germline lookup yields CDR1 SGHDT and CDR2 YYEEEE. DNA of the CDR3: TGTGCCAGCAGCTACTCCTACAGGGGAGAGCCCTACAATGAGCAGTTCTTC. This gives the protein CASSYSYRGEPYNEQFF.

V usage is TRBV7-9 and J usage is TRBJ1-2; D perhaps matches TRBD1 (5 bases). The CDR3 runs to 18 residues. Trimming took off 1 base at V and 2 bases at J, with 20 bases between the two ends. Germline lookup yields CDR1 SEHNR and CDR2 FQNEAQ (reference sequence). The CDR3 here is CASSLVPGDLSGNYGYTF. CDR3 bases: TGTGCCAGCAGCTTAGTCCCCGGGGACTTAAGTGGGAACTATGGCTACACCTTC. The full variable domain, rest sourced from reference TRBV7-9 and TRBJ1-2, is DTGVSQNPRHKITKRGQNVTFRCDPISEHNRLYWYRQTLGQGPEFLTYFQNEAQLEKSRLLSDRFSAERPKGSFSTLEIQRTEQGDSAMYLCASSLVPGDLSGNYGYTFGSGTRLTVV.

V gene TRBV9 combines with J gene TRBJ2-2; 8 bases are shared with TRBD2. V was pared by 6 bases and J by 6 bases, with 16 bases of the junction left unmatched. Germline CDR1 reads SGDLS; CDR2 reads YYNGEE. This CDR3 is built from 17 residues. The CDR3 protein is CASTLSGTPSRAGELFF. CDR3 sequence (DNA): TGTGCCAGCACCCTTAGCGGGACCCCCTCGAGGGCCGGGGAGCTGTTTTTT.

This clone was seen a few times. CDR3 amino acids: CASSSTAQSTEQYF. As DNA, the CDR3 is TGTGCCAGCAGTTCGACAGCCCAGTCTACCGAGCAGTACTTC. V gene TRBV6-5 combines with J gene TRBJ2-7; D possibly corresponds to TRBD1 (5 bases). Trimming took off 4 bases at V and 6 bases at J, with 16 bases between the two ends. The germline V gene has CDR1 MNHEY and CDR2 SVGAGI. The CDR3 contains 14 residues.

The chain joins TRBV7-9 to TRBJ2-5; D is perhaps TRBD1 or TRBD2 (5 bases each). The germline V and J ends were trimmed by 1 base and 4 bases, with 16 bases remaining between them. This CDR3 region has 16 residues. Germline-derived CDR1 and CDR2 are SEHNR and FQNEAQ (reference sequence). The CDR3 region is CASSLETGAGGETQYF. In nucleotides, the CDR3 is TGTGCCAGCAGCTTAGAAACCGGGGCGGGCGGAGAGACCCAGTACTTC. The full variable domain, rest sourced from reference TRBV7-9 and TRBJ2-5, is DTGVSQNPRHKITKRGQNVTFRCDPISEHNRLYWYRQTLGQGPEFLTYFQNEAQLEKSRLLSDRFSAERPKGSFSTLEIQRTEQGDSAMYLCASSLETGAGGETQYFGPGTRLLVL.

The J gene is TRBJ2-5, the V gene TRBV29-1, with D maybe TRBD1 (7 bases). CDR1 and CDR2 from the germline V gene are SQVTM and ANQGSEA. V lost 4 bases to trimming and J lost 0 bases, with 18 bases between them. CDR3 length equals 16 residues. The CDR3 DNA sequence: TGCAGCGTTGGCAGGGACAGCGGAGGGTACCAAGAGACCCAGTACTTC. This translates into CSVGRDSGGYQETQYF.

The V call is TRBV7-2, the J call TRBJ2-7, with unresolved D. V shed 8 bases and J shed 3 bases, with 20 bases lying between them. The CDR3 sequence is 15 residues long. Germline V gives CDR1 SGHTA, CDR2 FQGNSA. The CDR3 sequence: CASSGNSFEDYEQYF. The CDR3 nucleotides are TGTGCCAGCTCAGGAAACTCCTTCGAGGACTACGAGCAGTACTTC.

The chain combines TRBV13 with TRBJ2-7; D is unresolved. Germline V CDR1 and CDR2: PRHDT, FYEKMQ (reference sequence). Deletions cut 3 bases from V and 1 base from J, with 7 bases between. The CDR3 is made up of 13 amino acids. The CDR3 DNA is TGTGCCAGCAGCTTGGACGATTCCTACGAGCAGTACTTC. Protein product: CASSLDDSYEQYF.

The J gene is TRBJ2-5, the V gene TRBV27; 7 bases fit TRBD2. Germline assignment: CDR1 MNHEY and CDR2 SMNVEV (reference sequence). This CDR3 has 17 residues. Trimming cost V 2 bases and J 4 bases; bases outside gene matches: 13. CDR3 loop: CASSLRGAGTGRETQYF. CDR3 sequence (DNA): TGTGCCAGCAGTTTAAGGGGAGCGGGGACCGGCAGAGAGACCCAGTACTTC.

This rearrangement joins TRBV6-1 to TRBJ2-6; the D call may be TRBD1 or TRBD2 (5 bases each). V was trimmed by 8 bases and J by 2 bases, leaving 19 bases between them. Germline V gene lookup returns CDR1 MNHNS and CDR2 SASEGT. The CDR3 is made up of 17 amino acids. The CDR3: CASGGTYRGTGANVLTF. CDR3 DNA sequence: TGTGCCAGCGGTGGGACCTATCGGGGTACTGGGGCCAACGTCCTGACTTTC.

This chain uses TRBV7-9 with TRBJ2-1; TRBD2 agrees at 13 bases. Germline CDR1 SEHNR, CDR2 FQNEAQ (reference sequence). The trim removed 4 bases at V and 8 bases at J, leaving 17 bases unmatched. The CDR3 runs 19 residues. DNA of the CDR3: TGTGCCAGCAGCTCAGATTGGGGACTAGCGGGGTTCCACCGGGATGAGCAGTTCTTC. This codes for CASSSDWGLAGFHRDEQFF.